The present entry profiles one TCR beta chain with its context. What antigen it recognizes has not been identified. Base-call qualities are not available, and no considerably larger clone is one nucleotide away. This entry belongs to a study of Tregs in tolerant kidney transplant recipients (dated by TCRdb to about 2019). Notes on the research overall: The study used TCRbeta sequencing to identify donor-specific regulatory T cells before combined kidney and bone marrow transplantation, then tracked those cells after transplant. In 3 healthy controls, several methods of expanding Tregs specific for an allogeneic donor were compared by TCRbeta repertoire sequencing.

For TCRbeta CDR3 sequencing, genomic DNA was extracted from sorted cells using the QIAGEN DNeasy Blood and Tissue Kit. High-throughput TCRbeta CDR3 sequencing, which included PCR amplification with bias correction and internal controls, was done commercially through immunoSEQ. The original methods were these. Unique productive TCRbeta sequences were defined by CDR3 nucleotide sequence where primers matched, and otherwise by CDR3 amino acid sequence together with Vbeta and Jbeta genes. As a correction for sorting error, sequences shared between sorted populations at a frequency ratio of 2:1 or less were discarded, and the remaining shared sequences were assigned to the higher population. A sequence counted as donor-reactive if, in CFSE-low cells, the sequence had a frequency of at least 0.01% and was expanded at least 5-fold compared with unstimulated cells. Jensen-Shannon divergence calculated on the top 100 TCRbeta sequences ranked by frequency was used to measure repertoire divergence. When a sample had multiple sequencing runs, each run was corrected for sorting error separately and the runs were then pooled. Sourced from immuneACCESS, this table was stored by TCRdb with only in-frame sequences that have V and J called. A share of the clones is absent; for the studies checked, an unresolved V gene accounts for under half, and the remainder has no known explanation. The DNA was the basis for D and trimming; V, J and clone size are from that table. This sample gives around 230,000 clones in total; about 86% of them show up just once. Of the sample, around 0.61% is held by the ten largest clones.

The paper's findings and limits, for the study overall: Although technical replication error seemed to be minimal, the question of biological reproducibility was not addressed directly. Because the study included only a small number of patients, the results must be confirmed in larger populations and under other immunosuppression protocols. Expanding Tregs with activated donor B cells appeared to identify the most biologically relevant and donor-specific TCRbeta repertoire.

Ends trimmed: V by 2 bases, J by 3 bases; bases unmatched to a gene: 7. Its CDR3 holds 17 amino acids, cysteine through phenylalanine. The DNA shown is the 51-base CDR3, in frame from base 1. CDR1 SGHTA and CDR2 FQGTGA are derived from the germline V gene. Thawed PBMCs were FACS-sorted into unstimulated Tregs (CD4+CD25+CD127-), CD4+ non-Tregs (CD4+CD25-), CD4 cells and CD8 cells. Healthy control blood came either as purchased buffy coats or from healthy volunteers. Healthy control blood was processed to PBMCs with a Ficoll density gradient and then cryopreserved, whereas patient PBMCs were collected both before and after transplant.

In this chain, TRBV7-3 is recombined with TRBJ1-6, and 7 junction bases match TRBD1. The clonotype originates from a human donor in good health. The source material was CD4+ T cells from blood. CDR3 loop: CASSLGVTGRYNSPLHF. The nucleotide sequence is TGTGCCAGCAGCTTAGGAGTGACAGGGCGCTATAATTCACCCCTCCACTTT.